This T cell receptor (beta chain) is drawn from a study of T cells in Graves' hyperthyroidism and ophthalmopathy. The wider study: Any treatment followed the collection of peripheral blood at initial diagnosis.

Trimming removed 1 base from V and 3 bases from J, with 10 bases in between. This CDR3 comprises 14 residues. This clonotype occurred a few times. Amplified TCR beta CDR3 regions came from RNA transcripts. HTBI primers were used for first-round RT-PCR of the TCR CDR3. Each CDR3 protein is one row after TCRdb ran MiXCR on the multiplex PCR reads. This sample has more than 500,000 distinct CDR3 sequences, with under 15% found just once. This chain links TRBV12-3 or TRBV12-4 with TRBJ2-7; possibly TRBD1 for D (6 bases). This clonotype was sampled from a woman aged 40-49 years with Graves' ophthalmopathy. Sequencing was carried out using blood. CDR3 in amino acids: CASSLDGTNYEQYF. CDR3 bases: TGTGCCAGCAGTTTAGACGGGACAAACTACGAGCAGTACTTC.